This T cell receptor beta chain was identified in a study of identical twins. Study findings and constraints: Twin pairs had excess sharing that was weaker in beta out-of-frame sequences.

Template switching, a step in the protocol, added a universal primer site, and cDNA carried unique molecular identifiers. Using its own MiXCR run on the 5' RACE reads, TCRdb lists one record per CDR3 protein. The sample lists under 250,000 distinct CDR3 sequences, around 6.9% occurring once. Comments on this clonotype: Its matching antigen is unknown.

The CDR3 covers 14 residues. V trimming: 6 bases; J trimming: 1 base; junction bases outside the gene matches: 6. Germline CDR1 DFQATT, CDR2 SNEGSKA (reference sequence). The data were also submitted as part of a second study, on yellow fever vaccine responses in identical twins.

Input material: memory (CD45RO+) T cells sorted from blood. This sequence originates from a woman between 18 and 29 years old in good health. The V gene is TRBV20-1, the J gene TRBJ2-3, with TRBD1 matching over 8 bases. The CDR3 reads CSAKQGARTDTQYF. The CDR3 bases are TGCAGTGCGAAGCAGGGGGCACGCACAGATACGCAGTATTTT.